Presented here are 23 T cell receptor beta chains from one specimen sequenced in a study of blood T cells in healthy people across ages. It was with a sample-barcoded 5' primer and a J-beta primer mix that a second PCR of roughly 7 to 12 cycles was run. TCRdb re-called the 5' RACE reads with MiXCR, one entry per CDR3 protein. The repertoire has some 710,000 distinct CDR3 sequences, less than 60% of them found once; the top ten carry around a sixth. The sample consisted of blood. Receptors originate from an elderly man in good health.

The chain is built from TRBV5-1 and TRBJ2-3; D call uncertain. Germline V gene data show CDR1 as SGHRS and CDR2 as YFSETQ. V gave up 3 bases and J gave up 6 bases, with 8 bases separating them. CDR3 length: 12 residues. The DNA of the CDR3 is TGCGCCAGCAGCTCGAGTCTGGATACGCAGTATTTT. Its translation is CASSSSLDTQYF.

In this sample, this clonotype turned up a few times. The chain couples TRBV12-3 or TRBV12-4 to TRBJ2-7; TRBD1 is a possible D gene (6 bases). The CDR3 totals 13 residues. V lost 6 bases and J lost 3, with 12 bases in between. The CDR3 here is CASRAGVYYEQYF. CDR3 in DNA: TGTGCCAGCAGAGCAGGGGTCTACTACGAGCAGTACTTC.

Remarks on this clonotype: The junction departs from germline at one end; a sequencing error may be responsible. The rearrangement joins TRBV12-3 or TRBV12-4 to TRBJ2-5; TRBD1 or TRBD2 may be the D gene (5 bases each). This CDR3 has 14 amino acids. This CDR3 is CASSLGTGKGTHYF. For the CDR3, the DNA is TGTGCCAGCAGTCTGGGGACCGGGAAAGGAACCCATTACTTC.

This clonotype was observed a handful of times. The CDR3 here is CASSPLTGGETQYF. CDR3 nucleotide sequence: TGTGCCAGCTCACCACTAACGGGAGGAGAGACCCAGTACTTC. This chain links TRBV18 with TRBJ2-5; TRBD2 matches 7 bases. The germline V gene encodes CDR1 KGHSH and CDR2 LQKENI. The trim removed 1 base at V and 4 bases at J, leaving 3 bases unmatched. This CDR3 is built from 14 residues.

A word on this clonotype: This may arise from a read error, as a much more abundant clone is one base away. The chain joins TRBV18 to TRBJ2-7; weak D call: TRBD1 (5 bases). From germline, CDR1 is KGHSH and CDR2 LQKENI. The CDR3 has 14 residues. The CDR3 sequence is CASAPTPGPYEQYF. The DNA of the CDR3 is TGTGCCAGCGCACCCACCCCAGGGCCGTACGAGCAGTACTTC.

This clonotype was detected only a few times. CDR3 protein: CASSPGTSGILTGELFF. CDR3 nucleotides: TGTGCCAGCAGCCCGGGGACTAGCGGGATACTCACCGGGGAGCTGTTTTTT. The chain uses TRBV3-1 and TRBJ2-2, with 13 bases fitting TRBD2. V lost 4 bases to trimming and J lost 4 bases; unmatched junction nucleotides: 6. This CDR3 spans 17 amino acids. Germline V CDR1 and CDR2: LGHDT, YNNKEL (reference sequence).

V and J are TRBV14 and TRBJ2-1; 14 nucleotides match TRBD2. The germline V gene has CDR1 SGHDN and CDR2 FVKESK. The CDR3 is 15 amino acids. Unmatched junction bases numbered 6, after V lost 4 bases and J lost 10 bases. The CDR3 nucleotides read TGTGCCAGCAGCCGCGGACTAGCGGGAGGACGGGAGCAGTTCTTC. This sequence encodes CASSRGLAGGREQFF.

In this sample, this clonotype turned up many times. The chain employs TRBV30 and TRBJ1-4; D remains unclear. There are 13 residues in the CDR3. Trimming pared 5 bases from V and 4 bases from J, leaving 11 bases between. Per the germline V gene, CDR1 is GTSNPN and CDR2 is SVGIG (reference sequence). The CDR3 nucleotides read TGTGCCTGGGCCGGGCAGCGTAATGAAAAACTGTTTTTT. Translation gives CAWAGQRNEKLFF.

The V gene is TRBV5-1, the J gene TRBJ2-2; D might be TRBD1 (6 bases). The CDR3 covers 15 residues. The germline CDR1 and CDR2 sequences are SGHRS and YFSETQ. Trimming pared 4 bases from V and 1 base from J, leaving 11 bases between. The CDR3 region has the DNA TGCGCCAGCAGCAAACGGACAGTGAACACCGGGGAGCTGTTTTTT. This encodes CASSKRTVNTGELFF.

This clonotype was detected once. V and J are TRBV10-3 and TRBJ1-2; D uncertain. CDR1 is ENHRY and CDR2 is SYGVKD in the germline V gene. This CDR3 region has 13 residues. V shed 4 bases and J shed 4 bases, with 10 bases lying between them. The CDR3 sequence: CAISGGRSYGYTF. The CDR3 bases are TGTGCCATCAGTGGTGGGCGGTCCTATGGCTACACCTTC.

The rearrangement joins TRBV24-1 to TRBJ2-4; weak D call: TRBD1 (7 bases). The CDR3 runs to 15 residues. Germline V gene data show CDR1 as KGHDR and CDR2 as SFDVKD. V was clipped by 5 bases and J by 2 bases, with 12 bases between them. CDR3 nucleotides: TGTGCCACCAGTGCAACAGGGGACTCCAAAAACATTCAGTACTTC. Protein product: CATSATGDSKNIQYF.

This clonotype occurred once. V gene TRBV7-3 combines with J gene TRBJ2-3; 9 bases are a match to TRBD2. The germline V gene encodes CDR1 SGHTA and CDR2 FQGTGA. The CDR3 loop spans 15 amino acids. V lost 5 bases to trimming and J lost 6 bases; unmatched junction nucleotides: 9. The CDR3 loop is CASSPSRAGGDTQYF. The CDR3, as DNA: TGTGCCAGCAGCCCCTCTCGTGCGGGAGGGGATACGCAGTATTTT. Looking up the rest from reference TRBV7-3 and TRBJ2-3 gives the full variable domain: GAGVSQTPSNKVTEKGKYVELRCDPISGHTALYWYRQSLGQGPEFLIYFQGTGAADDSGLPNDRFFAVRPEGSVSTLKIQRTERGDSAVYLCASSPSRAGGDTQYFGPGTRLTVL.

This clonotype was counted only a few times. The chain recombines TRBV12-3 or TRBV12-4 with TRBJ2-5, with 12 bases that match TRBD2. V lost 5 bases, J lost 9 bases, and 10 bases stayed unmatched. The CDR3 runs to 15 residues. The CDR3 protein is CASSPGLAGILAQYF. The CDR3 DNA follows: TGTGCCAGCAGTCCCGGACTAGCGGGAATCCTGGCCCAGTACTTC.

This clonotype showed up just a few times. The chain has TRBV11-3 and TRBJ2-3; the D gene is possibly TRBD2 (5 bases). The CDR3 extends over 14 amino acids. Germline-derived CDR1 and CDR2 are SGHNT and YENEEA. Trimming took 0 bases from V and 5 from J, leaving 9 bases between them. This CDR3 reads CASSLDASGDTQYF. The CDR3 DNA is TGTGCCAGCAGCTTAGATGCCAGCGGAGATACGCAGTATTTT.

This clonotype was counted a few times. The rearrangement uses TRBV25-1 and TRBJ2-1; 7 bases are a match to TRBD2. Germline CDR1 is MGHDK and CDR2 is SYGVNS. The V gene end was trimmed by 6 bases and the J gene end by 0 bases; junction bases not matched to a gene: 8. This CDR3 has 16 residues. CDR3 region: CASSLTRDYSYNEQFF. CDR3 nucleotides: TGTGCCAGCAGCCTTACCCGGGACTACTCCTACAATGAGCAGTTCTTC.

The chain is built from TRBV30 and TRBJ1-5; D is possibly TRBD1 (5 bases). This CDR3 is built from 16 residues. Germline loops: CDR1 GTSNPN, CDR2 SVGIG (reference sequence). V shed 0 bases and J shed 3 bases, with 15 bases lying between them. The CDR3: CAWSVRGRQYNQPQHF. As DNA, the CDR3 is TGTGCCTGGAGTGTTCGGGGTCGACAGTACAATCAGCCCCAGCATTTT.

This clonotype was recorded many times. A much more abundant neighbour one base away suggests this may be a read error. The V and J genes are TRBV29-1 and TRBJ1-2, with D hard to call. The germline CDR1 and CDR2 sequences are SQVTM and ANQGSEA. This CDR3 spans 11 amino acids. CDR3 amino acids: CSGEIGLGYTF. The CDR3 DNA reads TGCAGCGGTGAAATCGGACTCGGCTACACCTTC.

The chain joins TRBV11-2 to TRBJ2-1; D is unclear. The V gene's germline CDR1 is SGHAT and CDR2 FQNNGV. V was clipped by 4 bases and J by 7 bases, with 8 bases between them. The CDR3 sequence is 12 residues long. CDR3 sequence (DNA): TGTGCCAGCAGCTCTAACGAGAATGAGCAGTTCTTC. Protein product: CASSSNENEQFF. Drawing the rest from reference TRBV11-2 and TRBJ2-1, the complete variable domain is EAGVAQSPRYKIIEKRQSVAFWCNPISGHATLYWYQQILGQGPKLLIQFQNNGVVDDSQLPKDRFSAERLKGVDSTLKIQPAKLEDSAVYLCASSSNENEQFFGPGTRLTVL.

This chain connects TRBV5-1 to TRBJ2-1; 9 bases match TRBD2. V shed 2 bases and J 7 bases; nucleotides not matched to a gene: 13. Germline CDR1 reads SGHRS; CDR2 reads YFSETQ. This CDR3 comprises 17 residues. This CDR3 is CASSFISAGGPNNEQFF. As DNA, the CDR3 is TGCGCCAGCAGCTTCATCTCGGCGGGAGGGCCTAATAATGAGCAGTTCTTC.

The chain joins TRBV20-1 to TRBJ2-6; tentative D call: TRBD1 (7 bases). Trimming shortened V by 6 bases and J by 4 bases, and 13 bases separated the two germline ends. Germline V gene lookup returns CDR1 DFQATT and CDR2 SNEGSKA (reference sequence). CDR3 length: 14 amino acids. CDR3 in DNA: TGCAGTGCCTTCCAGGGGGGCGGGGCCAACGTCCTGACTTTC. Residues: CSAFQGGGANVLTF.

The V and J genes are TRBV5-1 and TRBJ2-3; TRBD1 might be the D (5 bases). Germline CDR1 reads SGHRS; CDR2 reads YFSETQ. The CDR3 extends over 10 amino acids. The CDR3 DNA sequence: TGCTCCCAAGGGGAAGATACGCAGTATTTT. It translates to CSQGEDTQYF.

V is TRBV6-5 and J is TRBJ2-7; no reliable D call. Germline V gives CDR1 MNHEY, CDR2 SVGAGI. CDR3 size: 14 residues. With 2 bases removed from V and 3 bases from J, the gap between germline ends came to 11 bases. CDR3 protein: CASSYRDTRYEQYF. The CDR3 DNA is TGTGCCAGCAGTTACCGAGACACGCGCTACGAGCAGTACTTC.

This clonotype has just a few counts. In DNA, the CDR3 is TGTGCCAGCAGCCGTCAACTAGCGGACACAGATACGCAGTATTTT. Translation gives CASSRQLADTDTQYF. The rearrangement joins TRBV4-2 to TRBJ2-3, with 8 bases aligning to TRBD2. Per germline, CDR1 LGHNA and CDR2 YNFKEQ. V lost 4 bases, J lost 2 bases, and 5 bases stayed unmatched. The CDR3 has 15 amino acids.